This T cell receptor beta chain originates from a study of T cells after yellow fever vaccination. General study points: One caveat is that FACS-sorted repertoires could contain abundant clonotypes contaminating from the bulk population. Reappearance after the booster was seen for most primary-vaccination clones, at 95% to 96% CD4 and 70% to 90% CD8. By day 5 rather than day 15, the secondary response had peaked, though it was weaker.

A note on this clonotype: The antigen is unknown.

The CDR3 runs 14 residues. Germline V gene sequence: CDR1 MNHNY, CDR2 SVGAGI (reference sequence). The V end was cut by 3 bases, the J end by 4 bases, with 12 bases between. TCRdb processed the 5' RACE reads anew with MiXCR; each CDR3 protein has one entry. Counted here are roughly 170,000 distinct CDR3 sequences, 7% to 10% occurring once; the ten biggest clones make up around 40%. J is TRBJ2-5 and V is TRBV6-6; TRBD2 might be the D (5 bases). The sequence came from a man aged 18 to 29 who received the YFV17D yellow fever vaccine. This sample comprised CD8+ T cells sorted from PBMCs, obtained 45 days after the yellow fever booster vaccination. The CDR3 bases are TGTGCCAGCAGTTATGAGGGAGTCGTAGAGACCCAGTACTTC. Translated: CASSYEGVVETQYF.